This T cell receptor (beta chain) comes out of a study of blood T cells in healthy people across ages. V lost 10 bases, J lost 7 bases, and 9 bases stayed unmatched. The CDR3 is 12 amino acids. The germline CDR1 and CDR2 sequences are MGHDK and SYGVNS. Combining a sample-barcoded 5' primer with a J-beta primer mix, a second PCR ran for 7 to 11 cycles. TCRdb reprocessed the 5' RACE reads via MiXCR and lists one record per CDR3 protein. The sample lists 1.2 million to 1.5 million distinct CDR3 sequences; 42% were seen once. The sequence was collected from a woman between 18 and 29 years old in good health. V gene TRBV25-1 combines with J gene TRBJ1-2; TRBD1 agrees at 7 bases. Sequenced: blood. This CDR3 reads CAIGGNRGGYTF. CDR3 nucleotide sequence: TGTGCCATCGGAGGAAACAGGGGTGGCTACACCTTC.